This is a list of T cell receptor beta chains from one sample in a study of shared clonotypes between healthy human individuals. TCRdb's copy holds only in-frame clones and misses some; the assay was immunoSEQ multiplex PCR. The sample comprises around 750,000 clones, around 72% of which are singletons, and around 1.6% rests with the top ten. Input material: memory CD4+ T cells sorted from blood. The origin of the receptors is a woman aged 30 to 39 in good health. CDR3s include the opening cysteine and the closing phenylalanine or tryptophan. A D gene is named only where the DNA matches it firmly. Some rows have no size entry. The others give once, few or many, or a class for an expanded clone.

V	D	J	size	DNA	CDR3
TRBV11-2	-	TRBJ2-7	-	TGTGCCAGCAGCTTGTTAGGACCACCCTCCTACGAGCAGTACTTC	CASSLLGPPSYEQYF
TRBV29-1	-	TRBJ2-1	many	TGCAGCGCCAGTGACAATCGCGAGCAGTTCTTC	CSASDNREQFF
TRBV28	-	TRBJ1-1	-	TGTGCCAGCAGTTTGGACCCCGCGGCGAACACTGAAGCTTTCTTT	CASSLDPAANTEAFF
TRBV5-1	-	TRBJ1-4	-	TGCGCCAGCAGCTTGAGACAAGGCTCTAATGAAAAACTGTTTTTT	CASSLRQGSNEKLFF
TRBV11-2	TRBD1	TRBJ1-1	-	TGTGCCAGCAGCCGGGCTGACAGGGGAGCTTTCTTT	CASSRADRGAFF
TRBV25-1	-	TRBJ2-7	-	TGTGCCAGCAGTGGGCTCTCCTACGAGCAGTACTTC	CASSGLSYEQYF
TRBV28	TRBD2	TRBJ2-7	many	TGTGCCAGCAGTTTATTTAGCGGGAGTTCCTACGAGCAGTACTTC	CASSLFSGSSYEQYF
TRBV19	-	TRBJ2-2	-	TGTGCCAGTAGTAGGGGAGGGAACACCGGGGAGCTGTTTTTT	CASSRGGNTGELFF
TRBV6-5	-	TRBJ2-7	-	TGTGCCAGCAGTTACTCAGGGGGGGGTTACTACGAGCAGTACTTC	CASSYSGGGYYEQYF
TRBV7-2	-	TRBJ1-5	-	TGTGCCAGCAGCGACCACCTGGGCATATCTCAGCCCCAGCATTTT	CASSDHLGISQPQHF
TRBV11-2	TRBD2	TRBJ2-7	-	TGTGCCAGCAGCTTACTGACAGCGGGAATCTACGAGCAGTACTTC	CASSLLTAGIYEQYF
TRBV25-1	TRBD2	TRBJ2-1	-	TGTGCCAGCACCAACCCGACTAGCACGTCCTACAATGAGCAGTTCTTC	CASTNPTSTSYNEQFF
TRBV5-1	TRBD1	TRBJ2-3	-	TGCGCCAGCAGCTGGACAGGAGCCAGAGCCGATACGCAGTATTTT	CASSWTGARADTQYF
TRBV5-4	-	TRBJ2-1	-	TGTGCCAGCAGCCCGCCCGGCCTACCCGGGAATGAGCAGTTCTTC	CASSPPGLPGNEQFF
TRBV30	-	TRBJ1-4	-	TGTGCCTGGAGTAGGGTCCAGGGGCGTGAAAAACTGTTTTTT	CAWSRVQGREKLFF
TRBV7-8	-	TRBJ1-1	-	TGTGCCAGCAGCTTAGTTAACCTGGGTAACACTGAAGCTTTCTTT	CASSLVNLGNTEAFF
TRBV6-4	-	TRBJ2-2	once	TGTGCCAGCAGTGGCCAGGGAAACGCCGGGGAGCTGTTTTTT	CASSGQGNAGELFF
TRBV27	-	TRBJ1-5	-	TGTGCCAGCAGGCCAGAAGGGGTTGGCAATCAGCCCCAGCATTTT	CASRPEGVGNQPQHF
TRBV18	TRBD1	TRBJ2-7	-	TGTGCCAGCTCAGCCGGGACAGACTACGAGCAGTACTTC	CASSAGTDYEQYF
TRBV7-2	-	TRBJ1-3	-	TGTGCCAGCAGCCTGTGGGACACCACCTCTGGAAACACCATATATTTT	CASSLWDTTSGNTIYF
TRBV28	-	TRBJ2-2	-	TGTGCCAGCATCAAGGTCCCAGCTTTCACCGGGGAGCTGTTTTTT	CASIKVPAFTGELFF
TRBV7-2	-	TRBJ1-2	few	TGTGCCAGCAGCTCTAACCGGGCTTCTGGTGGCTACACCTTC	CASSSNRASGGYTF
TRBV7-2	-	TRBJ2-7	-	TGTGCCAGCAGCTTTGGACTCCGCGGGGACGAGCAGTACTTC	CASSFGLRGDEQYF
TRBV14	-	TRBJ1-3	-	TGTGCCAGCAGCCAAGCCCTCCACACCATATATTTT	CASSQALHTIYF
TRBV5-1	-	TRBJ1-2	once	TGCGCCAGCTTCCCTGGGGGGGCAGTCTATGGCTACACCTTC	CASFPGGAVYGYTF
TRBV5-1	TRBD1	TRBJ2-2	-	TGCGCCAGCAGCGCCACAGGGGGCTACACCGGGGAGCTGTTTTTT	CASSATGGYTGELFF
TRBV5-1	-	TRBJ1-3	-	TGCGCCAGCAGCTTGGGCAGCGTACAATACTCTGGAAACACCATATATTTT	CASSLGSVQYSGNTIYF
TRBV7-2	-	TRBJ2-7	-	TGTGCCAGCAGCCCCGACAGAGTCTACGAGCAGTACTTC	CASSPDRVYEQYF
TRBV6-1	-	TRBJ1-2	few	TGTGCCAGCAGTGAATTGGCAGGGCGGAGGGGCTACACCTTC	CASSELAGRRGYTF
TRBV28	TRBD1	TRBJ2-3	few	TGTGCCAGCAGTTTTCCCCCGGGACAGGGCACAGATACGCAGTATTTT	CASSFPPGQGTDTQYF
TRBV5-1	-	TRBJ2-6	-	TGCGCCAGCAGCTTGGTTCCAGGGGTAGGGGCCAACGTCCTGACTTTC	CASSLVPGVGANVLTF
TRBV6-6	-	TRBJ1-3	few	TGTGCCAGCAGCTACGGCGACACCATATATTTT	CASSYGDTIYF
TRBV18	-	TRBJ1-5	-	TGTGCCAGCTCACCGGCGGATCAGCCCCAGCATTTT	CASSPADQPQHF